The 3 T cell receptor delta chains below were found in one sample sequenced in a study of human gamma delta and Vdelta1 T cells. Which antigens these TCRs recognize remains unknown. TCRdb reanalysed the PCR reads via CATT. The sample gives 13,000 or so delta-chain clones, roughly 50% of which show up once; less than 1.6% is in the top ten. The sample was Vdelta1 gamma-delta T cells from blood grown in culture (DOT cells). Receptors originate from a human donor in good health.

This clone was seen just once. The chain uses TRDV1 and TRDJ1; no clear D. Germline V CDR1 and CDR2: TSWWSYY, QGS. This CDR3 spans 14 amino acids. Trimming took off 8 bases at V and 0 bases at J, with 13 bases between the two ends. In nucleotides, the CDR3 is TGTGCTCTTTCCCTTGGGCCTTACACCGATAAACTCATCTTT. Amino acids: CALSLGPYTDKLIF.

The chain recombines TRDV1 with TRDJ1, with 7 bases identical to TRDD3. V trimming: 3 bases; J trimming: 0 bases; junction bases outside the gene matches: 7. Germline V gene sequence: CDR1 TSWWSYY, CDR2 QGS. This CDR3 comprises 16 residues. The chain's CDR3 is CALGDKGDRYTDKLIF. In nucleotides, the CDR3 is TGTGCTCTTGGGGACAAGGGGGATCGGTACACCGATAAACTCATCTTT.

This clone was seen just once. The rearrangement links TRDV1 to TRDJ1; 12 bases line up with TRDD3. CDR1 is TSWWSYY and CDR2 is QGS in the germline V gene. V trimming: 0 bases; J trimming: 2 bases; junction bases outside the gene matches: 22. The CDR3 extends over 23 amino acids. CDR3: CALGELQFLSGITGGYRTDKLIF. CDR3 sequence (DNA): TGTGCTCTTGGGGAACTCCAATTTCTTTCGGGGATTACTGGGGGATACCGGACCGATAAACTCATCTTT.